This T cell receptor beta chain was recovered during a study of cytomegalovirus exposure and HLA in healthy donors. Overall study findings and caveats: The authors excluded some V segments, including TRBV6-2 and TRBV6-3, as indistinguishable. Most TCR beta V segments were productive about 87% or about 30% of the time in an earlier analysis. Donors belonging to an Asian-associated ancestry cluster reportedly showed fewer N-insertions in productive TCRs than the approximately 640-donor mean, according to what a later analysis found.

Amplification used 60 Vbeta primers and 13 Jbeta primers. The repertoire was sequenced with immunoSEQ multiplex PCR; TCRdb's copy has only in-frame clones and lacks some. The sample gives some 150,000 clones, over 75% of which show up once; approximately 6% is in the top ten. At sampling all donors were nominally healthy, likely with unrecorded immune exposures. Germline V gene sequence: CDR1 MDHEN, CDR2 SYDVKM. The CDR3 is 16 residues long. V was clipped by 2 bases and J by 4 bases; unmatched bases: 7. On this clone itself: What it recognizes is unknown.

The source material was PBMCs. The chain employs TRBV28 and TRBJ2-3; 9 nucleotides align to TRBD2. This TCR was recovered from a man aged 30 to 45 in good health and CMV-seropositive. Written as DNA, the CDR3 is TGTGCCAGCAGTTTAGGAGGCGGGAGGGCCTCAGATACGCAGTATTTT. Its protein is CASSLGGGRASDTQYF.